This T cell receptor beta chain was obtained from a study of breast tumors, draining lymph nodes, adjacent tissues. TCRdb called the multiplex PCR reads again in MiXCR, with one record for every CDR3 protein. The table has roughly 130,000 distinct CDR3 sequences, nearly 20% seen once; the top ten hold roughly 3.5%. The germline V and J ends were trimmed by 0 bases and 3 bases, with 11 bases remaining between them. The CDR3 loop spans 16 amino acids. Germline CDR1 SGHAT, CDR2 FQNNGV. Samples came from axillary lymph nodes draining the breast cancer. Material: axillary lymph node tissue. The gene calls are TRBV11-2 and TRBJ1-4; tentatively, D is TRBD1 (6 bases). This receptor was obtained from a female donor with breast cancer. Some clones in this sample may be carry-over from other donors' samples. The CDR3 DNA reads as TGTGCCAGCAGCTTAGATAACAGGGTATCTAATGAAAAACTGTTTTTT. This translates into CASSLDNRVSNEKLFF. Drawing the rest from reference TRBV11-2 and TRBJ1-4, the complete variable domain is EAGVAQSPRYKIIEKRQSVAFWCNPISGHATLYWYQQILGQGPKLLIQFQNNGVVDDSQLPKDRFSAERLKGVDSTLKIQPAKLEDSAVYLCASSLDNRVSNEKLFFGSGTQLSVL.